Below are 24 T cell receptor beta chains sequenced from a single sample in a study of T cells in Graves' hyperthyroidism and ophthalmopathy. What was amplified from RNA transcripts were TCR beta CDR3 regions. The HTBI primer set was used in a first-round RT-PCR of the TCR CDR3. TCRdb processed the multiplex PCR reads anew with MiXCR; each CDR3 protein has one entry. The sample holds around 480,000 distinct CDR3 sequences, around 15% seen once. Source material: blood. Receptors originate from a woman under 30 with Graves' hyperthyroidism.

As to this clonotype: A much larger clone differs from this one at a single base, so this may be a read error. V and J are TRBV29-1 and TRBJ1-1; D gene ambiguous. CDR1 is SQVTM and CDR2 is ANQGSEA in the germline V gene. Trimming took off 0 bases at V and 6 bases at J, with 2 bases between the two ends. This CDR3 has 10 amino acids. CDR3 in amino acids: CSVEDPEAFF. CDR3 DNA sequence: TGCAGCGTTGAAGATCCTGAAGCTTTCTTT.

The V gene is TRBV6-2 or TRBV6-3, the J gene TRBJ2-2; 12 bases are shared with TRBD2. This CDR3 is 18 amino acids long. CDR1 is MNHEY and CDR2 is SVGEGT in the germline V gene. V lost 2 bases to trimming and J lost 0 bases; unmatched junction nucleotides: 4. The CDR3 DNA is TGTGCCAGCAGTTACCCTAGCGGGAGGGACGCGAACACCGGGGAGCTGTTTTTT. This encodes CASSYPSGRDANTGELFF.

This chain connects TRBV30 to TRBJ2-5, with 8 bases that match TRBD2. This CDR3 comprises 17 residues. V was clipped by 4 bases and J by 0 bases; unmatched bases: 13. Germline V gives CDR1 GTSNPN, CDR2 SVGIG (reference sequence). Written as DNA, the CDR3 is TGTGCCTGGATGGGGGATGGCGGCGGGGGGTACCAAGAGACCCAGTACTTC. Protein product: CAWMGDGGGGYQETQYF.

CDR3 sequence reads: CAISQSLARGGETQYF. The DNA of the CDR3 is TGTGCCATCAGCCAGTCACTCGCGAGGGGGGGGGAGACCCAGTACTTC. V is TRBV10-3 and J is TRBJ2-5, with D possibly TRBD2 on 7 matching bases. The germline V gene has CDR1 ENHRY and CDR2 SYGVKD. The V end was cut by 6 bases, the J end by 5 bases, with 22 bases between. This CDR3 contains 16 residues.

This clonotype was detected many times. The chain joins TRBV28 to TRBJ1-3; a weak D match, TRBD1 (6 bases). Germline assignment: CDR1 MDHEN and CDR2 SYDVKM. CDR3 size: 15 residues. The germline V and J ends were trimmed by 4 bases and 4 bases, with 14 bases remaining between them. The CDR3 DNA follows: TGTGCCAGCAGTTCCCCCACAGGGAACGGAAACACCATATATTTT. This translates into CASSSPTGNGNTIYF.

This clonotype showed up many times. The chain is built from TRBV20-1 and TRBJ2-6; D remains unclear. CDR3 length: 15 residues. V dropped 1 base and J dropped 0 bases, with 7 bases sitting between them. Germline V CDR1 and CDR2: DFQATT, SNEGSKA (reference sequence). CDR3 region: CSARVRGSGANVLTF. The CDR3 nucleotides read TGCAGTGCTAGAGTCCGTGGCTCTGGGGCCAACGTCCTGACTTTC.

At least ten counts were recorded for this clonotype. The rearrangement joins TRBV7-6 to TRBJ1-2, with 7 bases fitting TRBD1. J gave up 2 bases and V 5 bases, and 8 bases lay outside the gene matches. Germline V gene lookup returns CDR1 SGHVS and CDR2 FNYEAQ. This CDR3 has 15 amino acids. DNA of the CDR3: TGTGCCAGCAGCCCAGGGACAGTCAACAACTATGGCTACACCTTC. It is translated as CASSPGTVNNYGYTF. The full variable domain, its missing parts supplied by reference TRBV7-6 and TRBJ1-2, is GAGVSQSPRYKVTKRGQDVALRCDPISGHVSLYWYRQALGQGPEFLTYFNYEAQQDKSGLPNDRFSAERPEGSISTLTIQRTEQRDSAMYRCASSPGTVNNYGYTFGSGTRLTVV.

The sample holds many counts of this clonotype. V gene TRBV9 combines with J gene TRBJ1-2; no clear D gene. The CDR3 totals 16 residues. V was clipped by 3 bases and J by 1 base, with 16 bases between them. Germline assignment: CDR1 SGDLS and CDR2 YYNGEE. The DNA of the CDR3 is TGTGCCAGCAGCGAAAGACCGGAGGCGGATAACTATGGCTACACCTTC. Translation: CASSERPEADNYGYTF.

This clonotype was detected ten times or more. CDR3 nucleotides: TGTGCCAGCAGCCAAAACTTAGCGGGGGGGGGAGATACGCAGTATTTT. Translation gives CASSQNLAGGGDTQYF. The chain carries TRBV7-3 and TRBJ2-3; TRBD2 aligns across 11 bases. Germline V gene sequence: CDR1 SGHTA, CDR2 FQGTGA. Trimming at V came to 5 bases and at J to 5 bases, leaving 9 bases not matched to a gene. The CDR3 sequence is 16 residues long.

This clonotype was seen ten or more times. V gene TRBV27 combines with J gene TRBJ2-5, with D perhaps matching TRBD2 (6 bases). Deletions cut 2 bases from V and 5 bases from J, with 15 bases between. CDR3 length: 15 amino acids. Germline CDR1 and CDR2: MNHEY and SMNVEV (reference sequence). Here the CDR3 DNA reads TGTGCCAGCAGTTTAAGCGCCGGGACTTTGGAGACCCAGTACTTC. The encoded protein is CASSLSAGTLETQYF.

This clonotype was seen many times. This chain links TRBV18 with TRBJ2-7; unclear D gene. V was clipped by 3 bases and J by 4 bases, with 7 bases between them. CDR3 length equals 12 residues. Germline CDR1 and CDR2: KGHSH and LQKENI. The DNA for the CDR3 is TGTGCCAGCTCACCGAGAAAATACGAGCAGTACTTC. It yields the protein CASSPRKYEQYF.

There are a few counts of this clonotype. The chain combines TRBV19 with TRBJ2-2; TRBD2 agrees at 9 bases. The V and J ends lost 6 bases and 2 bases, in that order; junction bases with no gene match: 7. Germline-derived CDR1 and CDR2 are LNHDA and SQIVND (reference sequence). The CDR3 runs to 16 residues. CDR3 in amino acids: CASRGLAPLNTGELFF. DNA for the CDR3: TGTGCCAGTAGAGGACTAGCGCCTTTAAACACCGGGGAGCTGTTTTTT.

This clonotype showed up many times. This chain uses TRBV11-2 with TRBJ2-7; D is possibly TRBD1 (5 bases). Trimming removed 2 bases from V and 4 bases from J, with 12 bases in between. Germline CDR1 reads SGHAT; CDR2 reads FQNNGV. This CDR3 contains 14 residues. CDR3 region: CASSLQGEEYEQYV. CDR3 coding DNA: TGTGCCAGCAGCTTACAGGGCGAGGAGTACGAGCAGTACGTC.

This clonotype has at least ten counts. J is TRBJ1-5 and V is TRBV27; 9 bases are a match to TRBD1. CDR1 is MNHEY, CDR2 SMNVEV, per germline (reference sequence). The CDR3 runs to 15 residues. V lost 7 bases, J lost 2 bases, and 6 bases stayed unmatched. The CDR3 DNA is TGTGCCAGCAAGGACAGGGGAGTGGGCAATCAGCCCCAGCATTTT. Its protein is CASKDRGVGNQPQHF.

This clonotype was seen a few times. V gene TRBV9 combines with J gene TRBJ2-1; D unresolved. Germline CDR1 reads SGDLS; CDR2 reads YYNGEE. V was cut by 0 bases and J by 4 bases, with 8 bases left in between. The CDR3 has 14 amino acids. The CDR3 DNA follows: TGTGCCAGCAGCGTAGTAGCCGGTTACAATGAGCAGTTCTTC. This codes for CASSVVAGYNEQFF. Using reference TRBV9 and TRBJ2-1 for the parts outside the CDR3, the full variable domain is DSGVTQTPKHLITATGQRVTLRCSPRSGDLSVYWYQQSLDQGLQFLIQYYNGEERAKGNILERFSAQQFPDLHSELNLSSLELGDSALYFCASSVVAGYNEQFFGPGTRLTVL.

This clonotype was recorded many times. The chain links TRBV28 to TRBJ2-5; D is ambiguous. V lost 6 bases to trimming and J lost 4 bases, with 12 bases between them. CDR3 length equals 13 residues. Looked up from germline, CDR1 is MDHEN and CDR2 is SYDVKM. The CDR3 is CASSRRVRETQYF. The CDR3, as DNA: TGTGCCAGCAGCCGACGCGTGAGAGAGACCCAGTACTTC.

This clonotype was found a few times. The chain joins TRBV3-1 to TRBJ1-1; no clear D. V was clipped by 1 base and J by 10 bases, with 13 bases between them. The CDR3 runs 13 residues. CDR1 and CDR2 from the germline V gene are LGHDT and YNNKEL (reference sequence). As DNA, the CDR3 is TGTGCCAGCAGCCAAGGCAGCTTAGGCGGAGCTTTCTTT. Translating it yields CASSQGSLGGAFF. The variable domain in full, with the rest retrieved from reference TRBV3-1 and TRBJ1-1, is DTAVSQTPKYLVTQMGNDKSIKCEQNLGHDTMYWYKQDSKKFLKIMFSYNNKELIINETVPNRFSPKSPDKAHLNLHINSLELGDSAVYFCASSQGSLGGAFFGQGTRLTVV.

The chain couples TRBV5-5 to TRBJ1-4; no definite D call. V lost 0 bases, J lost 0 bases, and 9 bases lay in between. This CDR3 contains 16 residues. Per the germline V gene, CDR1 is SGHKS and CDR2 is YYEKEE (reference sequence). The CDR3 reads CASSLEVGTTNEKLFF. The CDR3 DNA sequence: TGTGCCAGCAGCTTGGAAGTCGGGACAACTAATGAAAAACTGTTTTTT.

This clonotype was counted ten times or more. This rearrangement joins TRBV6-1 to TRBJ2-1; 8 positions match TRBD1. Germline CDR1 reads MNHNS; CDR2 reads SASEGT. V lost 2 bases and J lost 0; bases outside the gene matches: 3. This CDR3 region has 16 residues. The CDR3 sequence is CASSEPGQGSYNEQFF. In nucleotides, the CDR3 is TGTGCCAGCAGTGAACCTGGACAGGGCTCCTACAATGAGCAGTTCTTC.

V usage is TRBV15 and J usage is TRBJ1-5, with 12 bases fitting TRBD1. CDR1 and CDR2 (germline): LNHNV, YYDKDF (reference sequence). Losses at the gene ends were 5 bases for V and 3 bases for J; bases not matched to a gene: 8. The CDR3 runs 17 residues. The CDR3 nucleotides read TGTGCCACCAGCGACCGGGACAGGGGGCAGGACAATCAGCCCCAGCATTTT. Translation gives CATSDRDRGQDNQPQHF.

In its sample, this clonotype was seen a few times. The rearrangement uses TRBV3-1 and TRBJ1-2; D is ambiguous. The CDR3 is made up of 12 amino acids. Germline lookup yields CDR1 LGHDT and CDR2 YNNKEL (reference sequence). The V end lost 4 bases, the J end lost 7 bases, and 10 bases lay between the germline ends. DNA of the CDR3: TGTGCCAGCAGCCTGTGGCGTGGTGGCTACACCTTC. The encoded protein is CASSLWRGGYTF.

This clonotype was counted at least ten times. J is TRBJ1-6 and V is TRBV12-3 or TRBV12-4, with unresolved D. The CDR3 runs to 15 residues. V was shortened by 6 bases and J by 5 bases, with 14 bases between the two germline ends. The CDR3 region has the DNA TGTGCCAGCAGCCTCCGAGGGTTTAATAATTCACCCCTCCACTTT. Its protein is CASSLRGFNNSPLHF.

The rearrangement uses TRBV6-5 and TRBJ2-3; TRBD2 matches 10 bases. The germline V gene has CDR1 MNHEY and CDR2 SVGAGI. The CDR3 has 16 amino acids. V lost 0 bases, J lost 7 bases, and 7 bases stayed unmatched. DNA of the CDR3: TGTGCCAGCAGTTACTCCTTAGCGGGAGGCAAGAATACGCAGTATTTT. Translating gives CASSYSLAGGKNTQYF.

This chain connects TRBV9 to TRBJ1-2, with 7 bases lining up with TRBD1. This CDR3 region has 14 residues. V lost 3 bases, J lost 5 bases, and 7 bases stayed unmatched. CDR1 is SGDLS, CDR2 YYNGEE, per germline. In DNA, the CDR3 is TGTGCCAGCAGCGCCCGACAGGGCATATATGGCTACACCTTC. This gives the protein CASSARQGIYGYTF. The entire variable domain, with the rest obtained from reference TRBV9 and TRBJ1-2, is as follows: DSGVTQTPKHLITATGQRVTLRCSPRSGDLSVYWYQQSLDQGLQFLIQYYNGEERAKGNILERFSAQQFPDLHSELNLSSLELGDSALYFCASSARQGIYGYTFGSGTRLTVV.